Listed below are T cell receptor beta chains from one sample, sequenced in a study of circulating tumor DNA in untreated peripheral T-cell lymphoma. Some clones are missing from TCRdb's copy, which holds only in-frame ones; the method was immunoSEQ multiplex PCR. The data hold some 500 clones, with around four fifths observed a single time. Sequenced sample: cell-free DNA from blood serum. These receptors were obtained from a human donor with peripheral T-cell lymphoma. CDR3s include the opening cysteine and the closing phenylalanine or tryptophan. The D gene is left open where the match is weak. Clone sizes are given selectively: once, few, many, or a class where the clone is expanded.

clone_size d_call j_call v_call cdr3_length cdr3_aa cdr3_nt
once . TRBJ2-1 TRBV14 15 CASSQGTASDNEQFF TGTGCCAGCAGCCAAGGGACAGCGAGTGACAATGAGCAGTTCTTC
. TRBD2 TRBJ2-7 TRBV4-3 16 CASSQGGGGAPYEQYF TGCGCCAGCAGCCAAGGGGGGGGAGGGGCCCCCTACGAGCAGTACTTC
. . TRBJ1-1 TRBV5-1 11 CASSKQGEAFF TGCGCCAGCAGCAAGCAGGGAGAAGCTTTCTTT
. . TRBJ1-3 TRBV9 16 CASTRQERVSGNTIYF TGTGCCAGCACCCGCCAGGAAAGGGTCTCTGGAAACACCATATATTTT
. . TRBJ2-7 TRBV5-4 14 CASSKDSGNYEQYF TGTGCCAGCAGCAAGGACAGTGGAAACTACGAGCAGTACTTC
. TRBD1 TRBJ1-1 TRBV7-9 14 CASSLETGTTEAFF TGTGCCAGCAGCTTAGAGACAGGGACCACTGAAGCTTTCTTT
. TRBD2 TRBJ2-1 TRBV14 13 CASAGTIYNEQFF TGTGCCAGCGCGGGGACTATTTACAATGAGCAGTTCTTC
. TRBD1 TRBJ2-2 TRBV19 14 CASKYGTVTGELFF TGTGCCAGTAAATACGGGACAGTCACCGGGGAGCTGTTTTTT
. . TRBJ1-1 TRBV11-2 11 CASSPRVGSFF TGTGCCAGCAGCCCACGGGTCGGGTCTTTCTTT
. TRBD1 TRBJ1-2 TRBV27 13 CASSPTGNYGYTF TGTGCCAGCAGCCCGACAGGGAACTATGGCTACACCTTC
. . TRBJ1-1 TRBV11-3 14 CASSLGRANTEAFF TGTGCCAGCAGCTTAGGACGGGCGAACACTGAAGCTTTCTTT
. . TRBJ2-7 TRBV5-1 14 CASSLYNRAYEQYF TGCGCCAGCAGCTTATATAATCGGGCCTACGAGCAGTACTTC
. TRBD2 TRBJ2-5 TRBV19 14 CASRKAGGPETQYF TGTGCCAGTAGGAAGGCGGGGGGCCCTGAGACCCAGTACTTC
. . TRBJ2-6 TRBV7-4 18 CASSISGSSQSRANVLTF TGTGCCAGCAGCATATCGGGCAGCTCACAAAGTCGGGCCAACGTCCTGACTTTC